Below, one T cell receptor (beta chain) is given with its context. No antigen is known for it. The CDR3 sequence is 15 residues long. Deletions cut 4 bases from V and 2 bases from J, with 11 bases between. Germline-derived CDR1 and CDR2 are LNHDA and SQIVND (reference sequence). These data come from a study of neoadjuvant nivolumab and ipilimumab in lung cancer. Study-level points and caveats: From pretherapy to surgery, tumor richness and clonality rose with dual therapy. Resected-tumor TCR richness correlated positively with pretherapy blood richness. Resected tumors had greater TCR richness and clonality than uninvolved lung.

Method: immunoSEQ multiplex PCR; TCRdb's copy keeps in-frame clones and lacks some. The table lists 20,000 to 25,000 clones, less than 85% of them singletons. Sequenced here: peripheral blood, sampled before neoadjuvant nivolumab, alone or with ipilimumab. The J gene is TRBJ2-2, the V gene TRBV19, with D perhaps TRBD1 or TRBD2 (6 bases each). The sequence came from an adult with non-small cell lung cancer. CDR3 residues: CASSSGTQNTGELFF. In DNA, the CDR3 is TGTGCCAGTAGTAGCGGGACACAAAACACCGGGGAGCTGTTTTTT.